This is a list of T cell receptor beta chains from one sample in a study of response to subunit inactivated influenza vaccine. A single record per CDR3 protein comes from TCRdb applying MiXCR to the RT-PCR reads. Among about 620,000 distinct CDR3 sequences, approximately 12% were seen once, and the ten largest hold 10%. This specimen consisted of PBMCs from blood, obtained on the day of vaccination. Source of these receptors: a man aged 45-65 years who received an inactivated influenza vaccine. Both conserved end residues are part of each CDR3. D genes are given only for firm matches. Size is stated for part of the rows, as once, few or many counts, or as a class when the clone is expanded.

size | J | V | D | CDR3 | DNA
few | TRBJ2-3 | TRBV10-3 | . | CAISESVFGARVDTQYF | TGTGCCATCAGTGAGTCGGTGTTTGGCGCAAGGGTCGATACGCAGTATTTT
few | TRBJ2-5 | TRBV5-5 | TRBD1 | CASSRGTEQETQYF | TGTGCCAGCAGCAGGGGGACAGAGCAAGAGACCCAGTACTTC
. | TRBJ2-7 | TRBV20-1 | TRBD2 | CSASRPSGRDYEQYF | TGCAGTGCTAGCCGCCCTAGCGGGAGAGATTACGAGCAGTACTTC
few | TRBJ2-2 | TRBV28 | . | CASTASLGAGELFF | TGTGCCAGCACTGCTAGCCTCGGGGCCGGGGAGCTGTTTTTT
. | TRBJ2-2 | TRBV6-5 | TRBD2 | CASVTSGRSNTGELFF | TGTGCCAGCGTCACTAGCGGGAGATCGAACACCGGGGAGCTGTTTTTT
. | TRBJ2-1 | TRBV12-3/TRBV12-4 | TRBD1 | CASSSRDRVYNEQFF | TGTGCCAGCAGTTCCCGGGACAGGGTTTACAATGAGCAGTTCTTC
. | TRBJ2-1 | TRBV12-3/TRBV12-4 | TRBD1 | CASSSGQGKFF | TGTGCCAGCAGTTCTGGACAGGGCAAGTTCTTC
. | TRBJ2-4 | TRBV9 | . | CASSVAGAGAKNIQYF | TGTGCCAGCAGCGTAGCGGGGGCAGGGGCCAAAAACATTCAGTACTTC
few | TRBJ2-1 | TRBV5-1 | . | CASSSQGGSSYNEQFF | TGCGCCAGCAGCTCCCAGGGGGGGAGCTCCTACAATGAGCAGTTCTTC
. | TRBJ2-2 | TRBV5-1 | . | CASRRTSNTGELFF | TGCGCCAGCAGAAGGACATCGAACACCGGGGAGCTGTTTTTT
few | TRBJ2-3 | TRBV7-9 | . | CASSFRGGRATDTQYF | TGTGCCAGCAGCTTTAGGGGGGGGCGAGCCACAGATACGCAGTATTTT
many | TRBJ1-4 | TRBV4-3 | TRBD1 | CASSQEGQGIEKLFF | TGCGCCAGCAGCCAAGAGGGACAGGGGATTGAAAAACTGTTTTTT
few | TRBJ2-2 | TRBV29-1 | TRBD2 | CSVNSGGLAGELFF | TGCAGCGTTAACTCGGGGGGGTTGGCCGGGGAGCTGTTTTTT
. | TRBJ2-7 | TRBV7-2 | . | CASSSLSSFYEQYF | TGTGCCAGCAGCTCTTTATCTAGCTTCTACGAGCAGTACTTC
. | TRBJ2-3 | TRBV5-1 | . | CASSPHPSTDTQYF | TGCGCCAGCAGCCCCCACCCTAGCACAGATACGCAGTATTTT
. | TRBJ2-3 | TRBV27 | TRBD2 | CASSLRGDVDTQYF | TGTGCCAGCAGTTTACGGGGGGATGTAGATACGCAGTATTTT